This T cell receptor beta chain was identified in a study of metastatic and nonmetastatic thyroid tumors. Study-level background: The comparison covered peripheral blood and tumor or nodule tissue in malignant and benign thyroid patients.

Patients were all untreated before their thyroid surgery. This clone was recorded a few times. Antigen specificity is unknown. With 4 bases removed from V and 7 bases from J, the gap between germline ends came to 8 bases. The CDR3 consists of 12 residues. Per the germline V gene, CDR1 is MNHEY and CDR2 is SVGEGT. Original handling: Construction of a distant-metastasis classifier for papillary thyroid cancer relied on CDR3 differences across clinicopathological groups. TCRdb redid the clone calls on the PCR reads using MiXCR. Clone size and V and J calls follow TCRdb, not the original study. The table has about 20,000 clones, more than 20% seen once. General study points: Malignant thyroid tumors reportedly exceeded benign nodules significantly in TCR beta diversity, with the difference appearing in blood and tumor.

Source material: tumor tissue. J is TRBJ2-1 and V is TRBV6-2 or TRBV6-3; D not resolved. The receptor was isolated from a female donor with papillary thyroid cancer or a benign thyroid nodule (not recorded which). Some clones in this sample may be carry-over from other donors' samples. As DNA, the CDR3 is TGTGCCAGCAGTTTGAGGCGGAATGAGCAGTTCTTC. Translated: CASSLRRNEQFF.